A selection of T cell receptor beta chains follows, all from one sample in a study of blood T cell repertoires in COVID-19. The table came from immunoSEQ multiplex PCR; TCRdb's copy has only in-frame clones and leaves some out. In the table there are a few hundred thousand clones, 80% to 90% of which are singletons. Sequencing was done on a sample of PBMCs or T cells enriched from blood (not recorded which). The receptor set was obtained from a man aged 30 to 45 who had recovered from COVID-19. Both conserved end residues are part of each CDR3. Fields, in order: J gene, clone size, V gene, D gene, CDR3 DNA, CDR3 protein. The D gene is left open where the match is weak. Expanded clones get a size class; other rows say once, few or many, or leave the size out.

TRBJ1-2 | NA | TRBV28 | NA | TGTGCCAGCAGGAAACAGGGTAGGGGCGGCTACACCTTC | CASRKQGRGGYTF
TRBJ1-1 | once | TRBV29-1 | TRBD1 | TGCAGCGTTGGGGACAGCCGTTGGAACACTGAAGCTTTCTTT | CSVGDSRWNTEAFF
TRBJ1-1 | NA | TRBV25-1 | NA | TGTGCCAGCAGTCTTGGGACACCGAACACTGAAGCTTTCTTT | CASSLGTPNTEAFF
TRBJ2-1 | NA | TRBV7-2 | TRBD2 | TGTGCCAGCAGCCCGCTGTTCGGACTAGCGGGAAACAATGAGCAGTTCTTC | CASSPLFGLAGNNEQFF
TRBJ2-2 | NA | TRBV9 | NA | TGTGCCAGCAGCCACCGGATTAGCCGGACCGGGGAGCTGTTTTTT | CASSHRISRTGELFF
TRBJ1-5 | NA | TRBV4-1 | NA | TGCGCCAGCAGCCAAGATCAGAATCAGCCCCAGCATTTT | CASSQDQNQPQHF
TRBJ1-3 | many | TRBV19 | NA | TGTGCCAGTATAAGCGATTACTCTGGAAACACCATATATTTT | CASISDYSGNTIYF
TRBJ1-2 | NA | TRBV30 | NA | TGTGCCTGGAGATCAGGGTTTCCGGGCTATGGCTACACCTTC | CAWRSGFPGYGYTF
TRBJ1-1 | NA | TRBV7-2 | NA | TGTGCCAGCAGCTTCAACAGGAACACTGAAGCTTTCTTT | CASSFNRNTEAFF
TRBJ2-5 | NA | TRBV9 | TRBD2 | TGTGCCAGCAGCGTATCTTCGGGAGGGCGGGAGACCCAGTACTTC | CASSVSSGGRETQYF
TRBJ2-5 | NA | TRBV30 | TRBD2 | TGTGCCTGGAACTTACTAGCGGGAGAAGAGACCCAGTACTTC | CAWNLLAGEETQYF
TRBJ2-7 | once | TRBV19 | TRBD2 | TGTGCCAGTAGCAGACTAGCGGGCGCTTTCTACGAGCAGTACTTC | CASSRLAGAFYEQYF
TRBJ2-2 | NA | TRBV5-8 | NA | TGTGCCAGCAGCCCAGCGGGGGAGCTGTTTTTT | CASSPAGELFF
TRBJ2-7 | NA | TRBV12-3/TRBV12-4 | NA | TGTGCCAGCAGTTACAATTACGAGCAGTACTTC | CASSYNYEQYF
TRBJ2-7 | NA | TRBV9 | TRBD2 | TGTGCCAGCACCCCGGGACTAGCGGGAGGTTACGAGCAGTACTTC | CASTPGLAGGYEQYF
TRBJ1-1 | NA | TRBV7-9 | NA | TGTGCCAGCAGCTTAGGGAGGGATCGGGAAGCTTTCTTT | CASSLGRDREAFF
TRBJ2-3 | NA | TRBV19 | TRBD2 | TGTGCCAGTAGTATAGATTTGGGAGCGGGAGCCTCCGATACGCAGTATTTT | CASSIDLGAGASDTQYF
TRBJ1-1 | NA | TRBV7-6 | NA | TGTGCCAGCAGCAGAGAGCGGGACACTGAAGCTTTCTTT | CASSRERDTEAFF
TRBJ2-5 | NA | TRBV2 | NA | TGTGCCAGCTCTACCCAAGAGACCCAGTACTTC | CASSTQETQYF
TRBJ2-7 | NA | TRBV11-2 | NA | TGTGCCAGCAGGTACATTCTAGCGCGCGAGCAGTACTTC | CASRYILAREQYF
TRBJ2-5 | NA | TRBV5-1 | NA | TGCGCCAGCAGCTTGGACTCACCAGGGGAGACCCAGTACTTC | CASSLDSPGETQYF
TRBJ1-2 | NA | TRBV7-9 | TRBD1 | TGTGCCAGCAGCCAGGGACAGGGGGCCGGTTATGGCTACACCTTC | CASSQGQGAGYGYTF
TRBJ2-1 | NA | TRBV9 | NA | TGTGCCAGCAGCGAGGGACTTCCCCCCTACAATGAGCAGTTCTTC | CASSEGLPPYNEQFF
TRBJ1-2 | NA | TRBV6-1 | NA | TGTGCCAGCAGTGATGAGTTGGGGTCAGGGTCGAACTATGGCTACACCTTC | CASSDELGSGSNYGYTF
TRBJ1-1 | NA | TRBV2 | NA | TGTGCCAGCACTTCGGACAGTTTGAACACTGAAGCTTTCTTT | CASTSDSLNTEAFF
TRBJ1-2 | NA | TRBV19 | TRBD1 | TGTGCCAGTAGCCCAAGCGTCGGGACAGGAGACTATGGCTACACCTTC | CASSPSVGTGDYGYTF
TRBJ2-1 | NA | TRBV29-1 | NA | TGCAGCGTGCTGAGCCTCAATGAGCAGTTCTTC | CSVLSLNEQFF
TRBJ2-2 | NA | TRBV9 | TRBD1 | TGTGCCAGCAGCGGTGGACAGGGGGGTACCGGGGAGCTGTTTTTT | CASSGGQGGTGELFF
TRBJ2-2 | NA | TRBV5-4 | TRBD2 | TGTGCCAGCAGCCAGGGACTAGCGGGAGGAACCGGGGAGCTGTTTTTT | CASSQGLAGGTGELFF
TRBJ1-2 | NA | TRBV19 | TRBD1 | TGTGCCAGTAACAACCCAGGGGGGAGTACGAACTATGGCTACACCTTC | CASNNPGGSTNYGYTF
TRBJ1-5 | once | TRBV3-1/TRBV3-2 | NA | TGTGCCAGCAGCCAAGGGCGACCAGGGTATCAGCCCCAGCATTTT | CASSQGRPGYQPQHF
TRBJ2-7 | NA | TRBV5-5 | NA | TGTGCCAGCAGCTTGGGCGGCTTATTAGTGTACGAGCAGTACTTC | CASSLGGLLVYEQYF
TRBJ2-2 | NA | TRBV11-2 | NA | TGTGCCAGCAGCCTACACACAGGGAACGCGAACACCGGGGAGCTGTTTTTT | CASSLHTGNANTGELFF
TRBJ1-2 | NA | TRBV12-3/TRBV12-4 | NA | TGTGCCAGCAGTGCCAGGGCGACTGGCTACACCTTC | CASSARATGYTF
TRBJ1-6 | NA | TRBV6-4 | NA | TGTGCCAGCAGAGTGACAGCAGGCAGTTCACCCCTCCACTTT | CASRVTAGSSPLHF
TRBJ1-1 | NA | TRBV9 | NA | TGTGCCAGCAGCGCGGGAGGTGGGACTGAAGCTTTCTTT | CASSAGGGTEAFF
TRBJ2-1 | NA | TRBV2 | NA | TGTGCCAGCCAACCGGGGGGCAGCGAGCAGTTCTTC | CASQPGGSEQFF
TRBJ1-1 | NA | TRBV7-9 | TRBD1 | TGTGCCAGCAGCTTAGCTGTCGGTTCGCCCGACAGGGCCATAACTGAAGCTTTCTTT | CASSLAVGSPDRAITEAFF
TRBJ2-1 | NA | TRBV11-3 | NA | TGTGCCAGCAGCCCCGGACAGTCCCTATTCTTC | CASSPGQSLFF
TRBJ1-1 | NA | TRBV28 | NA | TGTGCCAGCAGTTTCTTTCGGGGGTCGGAAGCTTTCTTT | CASSFFRGSEAFF
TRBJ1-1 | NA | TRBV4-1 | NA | TGCGCCAGCAGCCAAGATCGGGATGAAGCTTTCTTT | CASSQDRDEAFF
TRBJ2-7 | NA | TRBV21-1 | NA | TGTGCCAGCAGCAAACCACCCACGGGGGACAGGGTCTACGAGCAGTACTTC | CASSKPPTGDRVYEQYF
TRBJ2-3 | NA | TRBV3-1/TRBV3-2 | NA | TGTGCCAGCAGCCAAGAGGGCAACACAGATACGCAGTATTTT | CASSQEGNTDTQYF
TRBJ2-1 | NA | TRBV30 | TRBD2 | TGTGCCTCCTCATCCAGCGGGAGGGCCGATGAGCAGTTCTTC | CASSSSGRADEQFF
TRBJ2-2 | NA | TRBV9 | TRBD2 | TGTGCCAGCAGCGTGTTTGCGGGGCTAGCGGGGTCCACCGGGGAGCTGTTTTTT | CASSVFAGLAGSTGELFF
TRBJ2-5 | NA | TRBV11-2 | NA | TGTGCCAGCAGCCTCTCCTCCTTGGCGGCCCAAGAGACCCAGTACTTC | CASSLSSLAAQETQYF
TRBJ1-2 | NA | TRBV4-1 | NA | TGCGCCAGCAGCCAAGGGCAGAACTATGGCTACACCTTC | CASSQGQNYGYTF
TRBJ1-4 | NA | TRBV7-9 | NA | TGTGCCAGCAGCTCCCAGACAGAGAGTTCAACTAATGAAAAACTGTTTTTT | CASSSQTESSTNEKLFF
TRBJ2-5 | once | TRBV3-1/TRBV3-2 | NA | TGTGCCAGCAGCCAAGATATTCGGGGAGAGACCCAGTACTTC | CASSQDIRGETQYF
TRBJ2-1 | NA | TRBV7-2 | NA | TGTGCCAGCAGCGTAGACTATTCTTTGGATGAGCAGTTCTTC | CASSVDYSLDEQFF
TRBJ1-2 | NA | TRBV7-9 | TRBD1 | TGTGCCAGCAGCAGCCGGGACAGGGTAGGCGGCTACACCTTC | CASSSRDRVGGYTF
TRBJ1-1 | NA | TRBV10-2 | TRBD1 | TGCGCCAGCAGTGAGTCGTCGACAGGGGATTGGGACACTGAAGCTTTCTTT | CASSESSTGDWDTEAFF
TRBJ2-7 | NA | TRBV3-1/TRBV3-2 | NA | TGTGCCAGCAGCCAGGAGGTTGTCACCTACGAGCAGTACTTC | CASSQEVVTYEQYF
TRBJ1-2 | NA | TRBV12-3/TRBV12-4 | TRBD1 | TGTGCCAGCAATAGGGACAGCGCTCCCTACACCTTC | CASNRDSAPYTF
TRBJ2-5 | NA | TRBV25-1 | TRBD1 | TGTGCCAGCAGTGAATCCTCTAACAGGGGCACTGGAGAGACCCAGTACTTC | CASSESSNRGTGETQYF
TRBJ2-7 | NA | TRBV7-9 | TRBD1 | TGTGCCAGCACCGTGGGACAGGCCTACGAGCAGTACTTC | CASTVGQAYEQYF
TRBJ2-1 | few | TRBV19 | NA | TGTGCCAGTAGTGCTCAGACTAGTCCCGAGCAGTTCTTC | CASSAQTSPEQFF
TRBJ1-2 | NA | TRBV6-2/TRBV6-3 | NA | TGTGCCAGCAGTGCCGGGGTAGTTGATAACTATGGCTACACCTTC | CASSAGVVDNYGYTF
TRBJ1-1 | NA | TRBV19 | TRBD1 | TGTGCCAGTAGTCTGGACAGGGGAGGTTACACTGAAGCTTTCTTT | CASSLDRGGYTEAFF
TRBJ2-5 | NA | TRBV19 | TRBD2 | TGTGCCAGTAGTATAGATCACGAGGGAGGGGTATCCCAAGAGACCCAGTACTTC | CASSIDHEGGVSQETQYF